This entry lists 30 T cell receptor beta chains sequenced from one sample in a study of control samples from healthy donors and cancer patients. Here immunoSEQ multiplex PCR was the method, and the copy in TCRdb shows in-frame clones only, minus some. This table has over 150,000 clones, around 94% appearing once. Material for sequencing was blood. These receptors originate from a man aged 30-40 years in good health.

The chain employs TRBV7-6 and TRBJ2-1; D may be TRBD2 (5 bases). The CDR3 consists of 17 residues. The V gene lost 4 bases and the J gene lost 1 base, with 17 bases spanning the gap. Germline V gives CDR1 SGHVS, CDR2 FNYEAQ. Written as DNA, the CDR3 is TGTGCCAGCAGCTCTAACCTACTAGGAAAATCCTACAATGAGCAGTTCTTC. Its protein product is CASSSNLLGKSYNEQFF. Filled out from reference TRBV7-6 and TRBJ2-1, the complete variable domain reads GAGVSQSPRYKVTKRGQDVALRCDPISGHVSLYWYRQALGQGPEFLTYFNYEAQQDKSGLPNDRFSAERPEGSISTLTIQRTEQRDSAMYRCASSSNLLGKSYNEQFFGPGTRLTVL.

The chain recombines TRBV7-2 with TRBJ2-6; D possibly matches TRBD1 or TRBD2 (5 bases each). This CDR3 is 16 amino acids long. Germline V gene sequence: CDR1 SGHTA, CDR2 FQGNSA. The ends were cut back, 4 bases at V and 0 bases at J, with 10 bases in the middle. The CDR3 DNA reads as TGTGCCAGCAGCTGGACCGGGGCCTCTGGGGCCAACGTCCTGACTTTC. Protein sequence: CASSWTGASGANVLTF.

CDR3 sequence: CASSRRDSRTDTQYF. In DNA form, the CDR3 reads TGTGCCAGCAGCAGGCGAGACAGCCGCACAGATACGCAGTATTTT. The chain links TRBV5-4 to TRBJ2-3; perhaps TRBD1 as D (5 bases). Trimming removed 4 bases at V and 1 base at J, with 13 bases between. The CDR3 sequence is 15 residues long. CDR1 is SGHNT, CDR2 YYREEE, per germline (reference sequence).

In this sample, this clone turned up once. The J gene is TRBJ2-1, the V gene TRBV11-2; D not resolved. In germline, CDR1 is SGHAT, CDR2 FQNNGV. CDR3 length: 14 amino acids. Between the trimmed V and J ends, which lost 1 base and 7 bases, there was a span of 11 bases. The CDR3 sequence: CASSLAGIGNEQFF. Written as DNA, the CDR3 is TGTGCCAGCAGCTTAGCTGGGATTGGGAATGAGCAGTTCTTC.

The chain links TRBV10-3 to TRBJ1-1, with TRBD1 identical over 7 bases. V trimming: 0 bases; J trimming: 1 base; junction bases outside the gene matches: 11. The CDR3 is 18 residues long. Germline values: CDR1 ENHRY, CDR2 SYGVKD. The CDR3 region is CAISESRGRDDRNTEAFF. CDR3 sequence (DNA): TGTGCCATCAGTGAGTCTAGGGGGCGGGACGATCGGAACACTGAAGCTTTCTTT.

The chain recombines TRBV9 with TRBJ2-7; 13 nucleotides line up with TRBD2. The CDR3 has 20 residues. After removal of 0 bases from V and 1 base from J, the junction contained 13 bases not matched to a gene. Germline-derived CDR1 and CDR2 are SGDLS and YYNGEE. This CDR3 reads CASSVDQTSGRFTRSYEQYF. The CDR3, as DNA: TGTGCCAGCAGCGTAGATCAGACTAGCGGGAGGTTTACGAGGTCCTACGAGCAGTACTTC.

This clone was seen a single time. The J gene is TRBJ2-4, the V gene TRBV2, with D tentatively TRBD1 (6 bases). The V end lost 0 bases, the J end lost 4 bases, and 13 bases lay between the germline ends. The CDR3 is 16 amino acids. Germline lookup yields CDR1 SNHLY and CDR2 FYNNEI. This chain's CDR3 is CASSEAVTGTKNIQYF. The CDR3 DNA sequence: TGTGCCAGCAGTGAAGCCGTAACCGGGACAAAAAACATTCAGTACTTC.

This chain links TRBV19 with TRBJ1-1, with D hard to call. Germline CDR1 is LNHDA and CDR2 is SQIVND (reference sequence). This CDR3 comprises 12 residues. Deletions cut 6 bases from V and 6 bases from J, with 11 bases between. CDR3 DNA: TGTGCCAGTAGCCGGAGTAGAGCTGAAGCTTTCTTT. This gives the protein CASSRSRAEAFF.

The chain joins TRBV28 to TRBJ1-4, with no clear D. CDR1 is MDHEN and CDR2 is SYDVKM in the germline V gene. The germline V and J ends were trimmed by 5 bases and 0 bases, with 7 bases remaining between them. This CDR3 region has 14 residues. The CDR3 protein is CASSITATNEKLFF. CDR3 in DNA: TGTGCCAGCAGTATAACTGCAACTAATGAAAAACTGTTTTTT.

The DNA for the CDR3 is TGTGCCAGCAGCTTGGATACTAGGGAAGAGACCCAGTACTTC. Residues: CASSLDTREETQYF. This sequence joins TRBV5-4 and TRBJ2-5; D perhaps matches TRBD2 (5 bases). Deletions cut 0 bases from V and 3 bases from J, with 9 bases between. CDR3 size: 14 residues. Germline lookup yields CDR1 SGHNT and CDR2 YYREEE (reference sequence).

V gene TRBV7-2 combines with J gene TRBJ1-5, with 7 bases identical to TRBD1. Unmatched junction bases numbered 8, after V lost 5 bases and J lost 4 bases. Germline assignment: CDR1 SGHTA and CDR2 FQGNSA. This CDR3 contains 15 residues. The CDR3 nucleotides are TGTGCCAGCAGCGTACAACAGGGGTGGAATCAGCCCCAGCATTTT. Protein: CASSVQQGWNQPQHF.

The CDR3 protein is CASSSTRTSGGADTQYF. Written as DNA, the CDR3 is TGTGCCAGCAGCTCTACCCGGACTAGCGGGGGGGCAGATACGCAGTATTTT. The chain uses TRBV7-8 and TRBJ2-3, with 15 bases matching TRBD2. Losses at the gene ends were 4 bases for V and 4 bases for J; bases not matched to a gene: 6. This CDR3 has 17 residues. The germline CDR1 and CDR2 sequences are SGHVS and FQNEAQ.

The chain carries TRBV5-4 and TRBJ1-6; D possibly corresponds to TRBD1 (6 bases). CDR3 length: 17 amino acids. Trimming shortened V by 4 bases and J by 9 bases, and 23 bases separated the two germline ends. Germline V gives CDR1 SGHNT, CDR2 YYREEE (reference sequence). The CDR3 DNA is TGTGCCAGCAGCGGAGGGGATCTGGGGGCAGGAGGTTCACCCCTCCACTTT. It yields the protein CASSGGDLGAGGSPLHF.

V usage is TRBV28 and J usage is TRBJ2-7, with 10 bases fitting TRBD2. Germline V gene sequence: CDR1 MDHEN, CDR2 SYDVKM. The CDR3 totals 15 residues. V was pared by 7 bases and J by 2 bases, with 8 bases of the junction left unmatched. CDR3 sequence (DNA): TGTGCCAGCACCCGACTAGCGGGCGGCCCCTACGAGCAGTACTTC. Encoded protein: CASTRLAGGPYEQYF.

The V call is TRBV7-8, the J call TRBJ2-1; the D gene is possibly TRBD2 (5 bases). In germline, CDR1 is SGHVS, CDR2 FQNEAQ. CDR3 length equals 14 residues. Between the trimmed V and J ends, which lost 1 base and 4 bases, there was a span of 8 bases. The CDR3 coding sequence is TGTGCCAGCAGCTTAGATGGCGGGTACAATGAGCAGTTCTTC. Protein product: CASSLDGGYNEQFF.

The genes are TRBV19 and TRBJ1-5; unclear D gene. The CDR3 is made up of 14 amino acids. V was pared by 4 bases and J by 2 bases, with 9 bases between. Germline-derived CDR1 and CDR2 are LNHDA and SQIVND (reference sequence). CDR3: CASSTNSGNQPQHF. The CDR3, as DNA: TGTGCCAGTAGTACTAACTCGGGCAATCAGCCCCAGCATTTT.

J is TRBJ1-2 and V is TRBV6-5; no reliable D call. V lost 8 bases to trimming and J lost 6 bases, with 16 bases between them. From germline, CDR1 is MNHEY and CDR2 SVGAGI. The CDR3 consists of 13 residues. CDR3 sequence (DNA): TGTGCCAGCTCTGGAGGGTGGGCGGATGGCTACACCTTC. It specifies CASSGGWADGYTF.

The chain recombines TRBV5-1 with TRBJ2-1; 14 bases align to TRBD2. Losses at the gene ends were 4 bases for V and 16 bases for J; bases not matched to a gene: 13. This CDR3 contains 15 residues. Germline CDR1 and CDR2: SGHRS and YFSETQ. The CDR3 region is CASSHDGTSGRGFFF. CDR3 coding DNA: TGCGCCAGCAGCCACGATGGGACTAGCGGGAGAGGGTTTTTCTTC.

The chain has TRBV2 and TRBJ1-1; the D is unclear. This CDR3 is built from 12 residues. Germline CDR1 SNHLY, CDR2 FYNNEI. The V and J ends lost 7 bases and 1 base respectively, with 7 bases between them. The CDR3 loop is CASKTGNTEAFF. CDR3 DNA sequence: TGTGCCAGCAAAACGGGGAACACTGAAGCTTTCTTT.

Points on this clone: A read error may account for a junction end that differs from germline. J is TRBJ1-1 and V is TRBV2; D call uncertain. Germline lookup yields CDR1 SNHLY and CDR2 FYNNEI. The CDR3 contains 12 residues. The CDR3 protein is CASSEGRTEAFF. The CDR3 coding sequence is TGTGCCAGCAGCGAAGGGCGGACTGAAGCTTTCTTT.

The chain carries TRBV30 and TRBJ1-1; TRBD1 aligns across 7 bases. The germline gives CDR1 GTSNPN, CDR2 SVGIG (reference sequence). V shed 7 bases, J shed 1 base, and the junction held 6 bases outside the gene matches. The CDR3 spans 13 residues. The CDR3: CASQAGGNTEAFF. CDR3 nucleotide sequence: TGTGCCTCCCAGGCAGGGGGGAACACTGAAGCTTTCTTT.

The chain combines TRBV12-3 or TRBV12-4 with TRBJ2-5; D is undetermined. CDR3 length: 13 residues. Trimming removed 0 bases at V and 5 bases at J, with 7 bases between. The CDR3 is CASSLASLETQYF. The CDR3 nucleotides read TGTGCCAGCAGTTTAGCTAGTCTGGAGACCCAGTACTTC.

The rearrangement uses TRBV10-3 and TRBJ2-3, with TRBD1 matching over 7 bases. V gave up 6 bases and J gave up 5 bases; unmatched junction bases: 8. This CDR3 has 14 residues. The V gene's germline CDR1 is ENHRY and CDR2 SYGVKD. For the CDR3, the DNA is TGTGCCATCAGGAGGGGGCTAGATGTAGATACGCAGTATTTT. This gives the protein CAIRRGLDVDTQYF.

This sequence joins TRBV5-4 and TRBJ1-1, with a tentative D call TRBD1 (5 bases). Trimming cost V 2 bases and J 1 base, with 9 bases left between them. CDR1 is SGHNT and CDR2 is YYREEE in the germline V gene (reference sequence). There are 14 residues in the CDR3. CDR3 region: CASSLPRENTEAFF. In DNA, the CDR3 is TGTGCCAGCAGCTTACCCAGGGAGAACACTGAAGCTTTCTTT.

CDR3 sequence (DNA): TGCGCCAGCAGCTTGACCGGGACTAGTCCTGCATCAGAGACCCAGTACTTC. This encodes CASSLTGTSPASETQYF. V and J are TRBV5-1 and TRBJ2-5; 8 bases are shared with TRBD2. The junction had 12 bases not matched to a gene; V was cut back by 1 base and J by 4 bases. The germline CDR1 and CDR2 sequences are SGHRS and YFSETQ. The CDR3 has 17 residues.

This chain links TRBV11-3 with TRBJ2-6, with D perhaps TRBD1 (5 bases). Germline V CDR1 and CDR2: SGHNT, YENEEA. The V end was cut by 5 bases, the J end by 4 bases, with 9 bases between. CDR3 length equals 14 residues. The CDR3 DNA reads TGTGCCAGCAGCGCAGGGCCCGGGGCCAACGTCCTGACTTTC. Translating gives CASSAGPGANVLTF.

This rearrangement joins TRBV6-5 to TRBJ2-6; D possibly uses TRBD1 or TRBD2 (6 bases each). V was trimmed by 10 bases and J by 0 bases, leaving 13 bases between them. The CDR3 contains 15 residues. Germline V gives CDR1 MNHEY, CDR2 SVGAGI. The CDR3 sequence is CAISEGGSGANVLTF. CDR3 in DNA: TGTGCCATATCCGAGGGGGGCTCTGGGGCCAACGTCCTGACTTTC.

V is TRBV5-1 and J is TRBJ2-3; D might be TRBD2 (5 bases). Germline-derived CDR1 and CDR2 are SGHRS and YFSETQ. With 6 bases removed from V and 1 base from J, the gap between germline ends came to 18 bases. The CDR3 contains 16 residues. This CDR3 reads CASTPHGDSRTDTQYF. The CDR3, as DNA: TGCGCCAGCACTCCCCACGGGGATTCGCGCACAGATACGCAGTATTTT. The entire variable domain, with the rest obtained from reference TRBV5-1 and TRBJ2-3, is as follows: KAGVTQTPRYLIKTRGQQVTLSCSPISGHRSVSWYQQTPGQGLQFLFEYFSETQRNKGNFPGRFSGRQFSNSRSEMNVSTLELGDSALYLCASTPHGDSRTDTQYFGPGTRLTVL.

In this sample, this clone turned up once. The V gene is TRBV3-1 (or the pseudogene TRBV3-2), the J gene TRBJ1-2; D call uncertain. This CDR3 has 13 amino acids. Deletions cut 2 bases from V and 5 bases from J, with 9 bases between. Germline CDR1 and CDR2: LGHDT and YNNKEL (reference sequence). The CDR3 DNA reads TGTGCCAGCAGCCAATCATACGGGTATGGCTACACCTTC. It translates to CASSQSYGYGYTF.

A single count supports this clone. The chain is built from TRBV7-2 and TRBJ1-4; TRBD1 might be the D (5 bases). Trimming shortened V by 2 bases and J by 8 bases, and 15 bases separated the two germline ends. The CDR3 covers 15 residues. Per the germline V gene, CDR1 is SGHTA and CDR2 is FQGNSA. The CDR3 is CASSLYLGLREKLFF. DNA of the CDR3: TGTGCCAGCAGCTTATATTTGGGGCTTCGGGAAAAACTGTTTTTT.